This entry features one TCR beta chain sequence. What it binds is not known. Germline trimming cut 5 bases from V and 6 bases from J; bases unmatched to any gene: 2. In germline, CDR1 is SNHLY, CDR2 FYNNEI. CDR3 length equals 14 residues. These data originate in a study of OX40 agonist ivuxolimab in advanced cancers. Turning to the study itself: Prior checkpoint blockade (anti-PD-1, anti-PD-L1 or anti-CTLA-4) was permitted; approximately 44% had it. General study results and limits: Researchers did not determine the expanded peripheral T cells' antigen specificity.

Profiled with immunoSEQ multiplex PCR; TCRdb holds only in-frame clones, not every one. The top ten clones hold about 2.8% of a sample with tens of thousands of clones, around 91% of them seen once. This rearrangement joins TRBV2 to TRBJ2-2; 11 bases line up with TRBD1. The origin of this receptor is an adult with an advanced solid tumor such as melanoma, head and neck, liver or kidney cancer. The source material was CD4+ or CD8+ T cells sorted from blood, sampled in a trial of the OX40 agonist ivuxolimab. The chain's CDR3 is CASSWTGGSGELFF. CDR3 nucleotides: TGTGCCAGCAGTTGGACAGGGGGCTCCGGGGAGCTGTTTTTT.